These 6 T cell receptor beta chains were all obtained from the same sample, sequenced in a study of neurological immune-mediated disorders. A single record per CDR3 protein comes from TCRdb applying MiXCR to the 5' RACE reads. Among about 33,000 distinct CDR3 sequences listed, about 1.6% were seen once. Material for sequencing was PBMCs. The receptor source for this set is a woman younger than 45 with multiple sclerosis.

This clonotype came up many times. The J gene is TRBJ1-1, the V gene TRBV20-1, with 8 positions matching TRBD1. The germline CDR1 and CDR2 sequences are DFQATT and SNEGSKA (reference sequence). CDR3 length: 14 amino acids. J lost 3 bases, V lost 3 bases, and 6 bases had no gene match. CDR3 sequence reads: CSASRQGRDTEAFF. The CDR3 bases are TGCAGTGCTAGCCGACAGGGGAGAGACACTGAAGCTTTCTTT.

This clonotype was observed at least ten times. The V gene is TRBV12-3 or TRBV12-4, the J gene TRBJ2-7, with TRBD2 as a possible D gene (5 bases). The CDR3 runs 15 residues. The germline V and J ends were trimmed by 5 bases and 5 bases, with 19 bases remaining between them. CDR3 nucleotides: TGTGCCAGCAGTCCTCCCTCTGGGAGCATGCACGAGCAGTACTTC. Encoded protein: CASSPPSGSMHEQYF.

This chain joins TRBV16 and TRBJ2-7; D not certain. V was shortened by 5 bases and J by 0 bases, with 5 bases between the two germline ends. Looked up from germline, CDR1 is KGHSY and CDR2 is FQNENV. The CDR3 length is 12 residues. The CDR3 region is CASSCRSYEQYF. In DNA, the CDR3 is TGTGCCAGCAGCTGTCGCTCCTACGAGCAGTACTTC.

The table lists this clonotype with many counts. CDR3 sequence (DNA): TGTGCCAGCACCCCGTCCCAAACTAATGAAAAACTGTTTTTT. Residues: CASTPSQTNEKLFF. V and J are TRBV6-5 and TRBJ1-4; no definite D call. This CDR3 contains 14 residues. V lost 7 bases, J lost 1 base, and 10 bases lay in between. The V gene's germline CDR1 is MNHEY and CDR2 SVGAGI.

The sample holds many counts of this clonotype. This chain connects TRBV7-8 to TRBJ1-1; the D gene is possibly TRBD1 (6 bases). CDR3 length: 15 residues. Germline V gene sequence: CDR1 SGHVS, CDR2 FQNEAQ. V was clipped by 3 bases and J by 0 bases, with 11 bases between them. The CDR3 sequence: CASSFTGIMNTEAFF. The CDR3 DNA is TGTGCCAGCAGCTTTACAGGGATCATGAACACTGAAGCTTTCTTT.

This clonotype was counted ten times or more. This sequence joins TRBV5-1 and TRBJ1-1, with D hard to call. CDR1 is SGHRS, CDR2 YFSETQ, per germline. Deletions cut 1 base from V and 1 base from J, with 11 bases between. The length of the CDR3 is 15 residues. The CDR3 loop reads CASSLLPGPNTEAFF. CDR3 nucleotides: TGCGCCAGCAGCTTGCTCCCAGGACCGAACACTGAAGCTTTCTTT.